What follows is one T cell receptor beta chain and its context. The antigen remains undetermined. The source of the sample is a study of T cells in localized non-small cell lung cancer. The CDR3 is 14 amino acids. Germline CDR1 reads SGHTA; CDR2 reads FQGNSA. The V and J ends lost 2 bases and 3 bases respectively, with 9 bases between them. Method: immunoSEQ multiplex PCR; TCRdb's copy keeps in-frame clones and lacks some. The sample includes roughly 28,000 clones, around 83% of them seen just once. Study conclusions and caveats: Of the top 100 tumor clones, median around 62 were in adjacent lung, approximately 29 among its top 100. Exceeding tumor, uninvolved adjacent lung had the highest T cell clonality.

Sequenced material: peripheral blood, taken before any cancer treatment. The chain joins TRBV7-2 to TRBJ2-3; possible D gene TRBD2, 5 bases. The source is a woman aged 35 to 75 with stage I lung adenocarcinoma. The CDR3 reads CASSLIGKTDTQYF. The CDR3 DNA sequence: TGTGCCAGCAGCTTAATCGGGAAGACAGATACGCAGTATTTT. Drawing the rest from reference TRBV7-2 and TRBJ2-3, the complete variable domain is GAGVSQSPSNKVTEKGKDVELRCDPISGHTALYWYRQSLGQGLEFLIYFQGNSAPDKSGLPSDRFSAERTGGSVSTLTIQRTQQEDSAVYLCASSLIGKTDTQYFGPGTRLTVL.